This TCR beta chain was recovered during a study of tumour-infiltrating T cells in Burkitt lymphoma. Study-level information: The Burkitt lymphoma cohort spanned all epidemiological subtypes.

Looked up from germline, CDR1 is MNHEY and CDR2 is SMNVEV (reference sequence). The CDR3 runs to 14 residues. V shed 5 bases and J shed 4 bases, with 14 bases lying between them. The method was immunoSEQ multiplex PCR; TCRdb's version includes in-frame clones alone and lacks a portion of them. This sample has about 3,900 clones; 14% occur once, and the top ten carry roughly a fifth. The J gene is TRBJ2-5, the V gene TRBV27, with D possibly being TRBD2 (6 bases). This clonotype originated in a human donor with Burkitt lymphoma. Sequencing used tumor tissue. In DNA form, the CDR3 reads TGTGCCAGCAGTCTGGGGAGGCTCGGAGAGACCCAGTACTTC. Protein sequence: CASSLGRLGETQYF.